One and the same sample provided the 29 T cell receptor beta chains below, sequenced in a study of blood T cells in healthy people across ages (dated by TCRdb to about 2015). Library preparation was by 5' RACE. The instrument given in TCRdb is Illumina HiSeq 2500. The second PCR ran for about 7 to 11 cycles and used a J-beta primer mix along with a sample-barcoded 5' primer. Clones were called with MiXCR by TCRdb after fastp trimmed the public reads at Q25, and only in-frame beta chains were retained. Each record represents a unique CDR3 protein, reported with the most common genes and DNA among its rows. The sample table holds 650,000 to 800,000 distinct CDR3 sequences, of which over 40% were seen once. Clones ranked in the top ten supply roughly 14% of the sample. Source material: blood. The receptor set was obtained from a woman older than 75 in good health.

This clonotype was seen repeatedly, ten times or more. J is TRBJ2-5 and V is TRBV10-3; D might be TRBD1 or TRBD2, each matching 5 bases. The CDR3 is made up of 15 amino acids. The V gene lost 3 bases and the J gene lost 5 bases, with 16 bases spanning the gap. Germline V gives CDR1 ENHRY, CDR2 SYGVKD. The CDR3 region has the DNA TGTGCCATCAGTGATGCAATGCGGGCAGGGGAGACCCAGTACTTC. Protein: CAISDAMRAGETQYF.

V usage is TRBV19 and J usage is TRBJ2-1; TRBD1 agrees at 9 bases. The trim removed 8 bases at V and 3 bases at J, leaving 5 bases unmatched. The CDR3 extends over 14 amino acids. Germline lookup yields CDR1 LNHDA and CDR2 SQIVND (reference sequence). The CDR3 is CASGGTGIYNEQFF. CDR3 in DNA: TGTGCCAGTGGGGGGACAGGGATCTACAATGAGCAGTTCTTC.

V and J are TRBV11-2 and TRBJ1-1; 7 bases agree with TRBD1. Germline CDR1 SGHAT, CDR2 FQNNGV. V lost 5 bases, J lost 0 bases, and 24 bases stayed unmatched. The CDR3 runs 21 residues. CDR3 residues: CASSLYRDSAPVSTLNTEAFF. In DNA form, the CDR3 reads TGTGCCAGCAGCCTATACCGGGACAGTGCTCCGGTCTCAACTTTGAACACTGAAGCTTTCTTT.

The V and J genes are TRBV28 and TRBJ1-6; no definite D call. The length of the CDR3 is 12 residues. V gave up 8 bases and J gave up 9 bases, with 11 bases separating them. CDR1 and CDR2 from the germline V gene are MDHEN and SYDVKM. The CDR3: CASRGVVSPLHF. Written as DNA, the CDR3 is TGTGCCAGCCGCGGAGTGGTTTCACCCCTCCACTTT.

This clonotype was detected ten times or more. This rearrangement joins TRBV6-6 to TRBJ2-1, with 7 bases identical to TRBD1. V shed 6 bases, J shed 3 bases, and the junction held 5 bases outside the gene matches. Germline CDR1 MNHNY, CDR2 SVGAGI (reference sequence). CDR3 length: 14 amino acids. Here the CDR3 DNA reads TGTGCCAGCAGAACCCGGGACAGCTACAATGAGCAGTTCTTC. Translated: CASRTRDSYNEQFF.

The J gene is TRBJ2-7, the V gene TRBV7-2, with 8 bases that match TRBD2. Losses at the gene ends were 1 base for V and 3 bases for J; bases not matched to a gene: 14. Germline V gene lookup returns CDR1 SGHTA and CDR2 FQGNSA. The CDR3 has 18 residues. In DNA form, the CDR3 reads TGTGCCAGCAGCTTAGACGGGGGGGACCCGGACCGATACTACGAGCAGTACTTC. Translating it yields CASSLDGGDPDRYYEQYF.

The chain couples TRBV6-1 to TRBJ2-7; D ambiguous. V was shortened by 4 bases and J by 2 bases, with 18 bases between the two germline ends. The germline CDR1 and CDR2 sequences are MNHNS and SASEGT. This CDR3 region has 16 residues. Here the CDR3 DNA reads TGTGCCAGCAGTGCCCCAAGGATGGGTACTCCCTACGAGCAGTACTTC. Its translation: CASSAPRMGTPYEQYF.

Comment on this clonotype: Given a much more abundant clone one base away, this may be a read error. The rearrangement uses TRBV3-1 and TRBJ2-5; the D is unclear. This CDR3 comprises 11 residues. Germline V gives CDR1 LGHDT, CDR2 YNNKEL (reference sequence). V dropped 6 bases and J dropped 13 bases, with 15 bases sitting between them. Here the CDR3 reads CASSNRNERYF. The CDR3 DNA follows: TGTGCCAGCAGTAATCGTAACGAGCGGTACTTC.

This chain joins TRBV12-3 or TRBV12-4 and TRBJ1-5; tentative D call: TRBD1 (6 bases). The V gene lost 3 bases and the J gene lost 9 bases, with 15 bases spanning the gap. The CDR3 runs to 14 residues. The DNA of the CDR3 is TGTGCCAGCAGTTTTAGGCAGGGGAACTGGCCCCAGCATTTT. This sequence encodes CASSFRQGNWPQHF.

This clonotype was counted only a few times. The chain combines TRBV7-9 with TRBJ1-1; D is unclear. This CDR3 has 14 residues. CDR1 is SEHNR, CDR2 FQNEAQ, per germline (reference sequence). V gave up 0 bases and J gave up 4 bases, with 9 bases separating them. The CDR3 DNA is TGTGCCAGCAGCTTAGCGTTGAAAGGCACTGAAGCTTTCTTT. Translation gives CASSLALKGTEAFF. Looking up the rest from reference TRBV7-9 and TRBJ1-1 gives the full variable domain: DTGVSQNPRHKITKRGQNVTFRCDPISEHNRLYWYRQTLGQGPEFLTYFQNEAQLEKSRLLSDRFSAERPKGSFSTLEIQRTEQGDSAMYLCASSLALKGTEAFFGQGTRLTVV.

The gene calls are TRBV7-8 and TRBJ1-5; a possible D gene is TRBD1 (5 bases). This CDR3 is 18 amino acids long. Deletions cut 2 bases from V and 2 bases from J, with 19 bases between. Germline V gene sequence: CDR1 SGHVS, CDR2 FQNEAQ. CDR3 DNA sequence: TGTGCCAGCAGCTTAAGGGGTTGGGGGAGGGTTGGCAATCAGCCCCAGCATTTT. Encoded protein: CASSLRGWGRVGNQPQHF.

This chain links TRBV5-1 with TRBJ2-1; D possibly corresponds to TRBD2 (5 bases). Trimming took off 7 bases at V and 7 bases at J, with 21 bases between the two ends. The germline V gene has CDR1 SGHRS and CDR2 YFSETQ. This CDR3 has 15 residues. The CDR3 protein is CASAVRGLDWNEQFF. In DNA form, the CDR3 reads TGCGCCAGCGCAGTAAGAGGACTGGACTGGAATGAGCAGTTCTTC.

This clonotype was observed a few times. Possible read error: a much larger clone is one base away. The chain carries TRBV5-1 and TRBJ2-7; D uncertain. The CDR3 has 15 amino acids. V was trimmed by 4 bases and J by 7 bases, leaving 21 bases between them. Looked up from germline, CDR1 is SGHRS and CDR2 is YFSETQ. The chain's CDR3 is CASSPLAGYGNEQYF. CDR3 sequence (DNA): TGCGCCAGCAGCCCCTTGGCCGGGTACGGCAATGAGCAGTACTTC.

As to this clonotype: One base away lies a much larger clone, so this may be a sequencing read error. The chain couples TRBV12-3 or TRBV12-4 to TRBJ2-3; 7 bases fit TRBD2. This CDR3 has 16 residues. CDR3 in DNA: TGTGCCAGCAGTTCCCGGGGAGGGAGTTTCACAGATACGCGGTATTTT. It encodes CASSSRGGSFTDTRYF.

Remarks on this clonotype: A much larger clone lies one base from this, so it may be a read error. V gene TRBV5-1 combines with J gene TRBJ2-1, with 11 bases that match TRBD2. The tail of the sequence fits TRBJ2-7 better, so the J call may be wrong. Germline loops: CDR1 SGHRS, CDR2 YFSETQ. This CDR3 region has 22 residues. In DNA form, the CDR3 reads TGCGCCAGCAGTTTTATTGATGATCTAGCGGGAGGCGTGATTAGCTCCTACAATGAGCAGTACTTC. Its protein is CASSFIDDLAGGVISSYNEQYF.

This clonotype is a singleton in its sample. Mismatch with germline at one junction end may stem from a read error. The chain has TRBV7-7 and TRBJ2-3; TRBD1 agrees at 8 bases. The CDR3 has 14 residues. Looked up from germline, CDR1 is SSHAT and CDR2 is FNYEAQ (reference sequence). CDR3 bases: TGTGCCGGCAGCCTGACAGGGGGCACAGATACGCAGTATTTT. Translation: CAGSLTGGTDTQYF.

The CDR3 is CSVGVGFYEQYF. In DNA, the CDR3 is TGCAGCGTTGGGGTCGGGTTCTACGAGCAGTACTTC. The chain links TRBV29-1 to TRBJ2-7; no firm D call. Looked up from germline, CDR1 is SQVTM and CDR2 is ANQGSEA. CDR3 length: 12 residues. The germline V and J ends were trimmed by 4 bases and 3 bases, with 10 bases remaining between them.

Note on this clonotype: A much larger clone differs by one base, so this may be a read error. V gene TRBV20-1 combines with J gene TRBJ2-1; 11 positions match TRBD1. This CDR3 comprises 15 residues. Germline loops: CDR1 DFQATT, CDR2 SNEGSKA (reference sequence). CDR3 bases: TGCAGTGCCAGGACAGGGGGCCCGAACTACGATGAGCAGTTCTTC. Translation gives CSARTGGPNYDEQFF.

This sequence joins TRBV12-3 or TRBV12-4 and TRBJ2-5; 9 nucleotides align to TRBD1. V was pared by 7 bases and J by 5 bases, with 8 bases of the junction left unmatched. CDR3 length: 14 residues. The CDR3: CASKVQGARETQYF. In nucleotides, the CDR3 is TGTGCCAGCAAGGTACAGGGGGCGCGGGAGACCCAGTACTTC.

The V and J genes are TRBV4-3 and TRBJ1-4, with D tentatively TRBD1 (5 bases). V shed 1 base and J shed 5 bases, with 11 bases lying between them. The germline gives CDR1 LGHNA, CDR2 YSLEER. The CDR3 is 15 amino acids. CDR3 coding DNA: TGCGCCAGCAGCCAAGGGGACGGAAGGAATGAAAAACTGTTTTTT. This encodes CASSQGDGRNEKLFF.

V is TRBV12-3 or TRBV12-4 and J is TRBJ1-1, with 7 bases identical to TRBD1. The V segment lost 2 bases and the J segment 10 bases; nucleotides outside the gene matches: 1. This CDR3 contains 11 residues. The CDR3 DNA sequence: TGTGCCAGCAGTTTATACAGGGGAGCTTTCTTT. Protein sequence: CASSLYRGAFF.

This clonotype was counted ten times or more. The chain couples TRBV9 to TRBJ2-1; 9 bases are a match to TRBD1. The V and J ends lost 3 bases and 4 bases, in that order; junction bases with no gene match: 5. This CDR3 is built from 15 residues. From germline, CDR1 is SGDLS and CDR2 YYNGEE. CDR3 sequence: CASSARQGGYNEQFF. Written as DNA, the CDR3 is TGTGCCAGCAGCGCCCGACAGGGGGGATACAATGAGCAGTTCTTC.

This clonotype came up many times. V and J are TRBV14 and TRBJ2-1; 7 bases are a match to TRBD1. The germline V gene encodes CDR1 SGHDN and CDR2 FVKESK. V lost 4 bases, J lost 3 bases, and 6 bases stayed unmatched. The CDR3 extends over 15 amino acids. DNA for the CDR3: TGTGCCAGCAGCCCCCCGGGACAGCACTACAATGAGCAGTTCTTC. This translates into CASSPPGQHYNEQFF.

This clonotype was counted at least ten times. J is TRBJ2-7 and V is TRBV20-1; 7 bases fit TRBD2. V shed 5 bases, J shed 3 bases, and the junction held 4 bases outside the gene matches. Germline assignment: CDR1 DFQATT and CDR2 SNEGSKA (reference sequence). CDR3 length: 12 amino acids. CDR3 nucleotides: TGCAGTGCTGCGGGGGATGACTACGAGCAGTACTTC. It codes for CSAAGDDYEQYF.

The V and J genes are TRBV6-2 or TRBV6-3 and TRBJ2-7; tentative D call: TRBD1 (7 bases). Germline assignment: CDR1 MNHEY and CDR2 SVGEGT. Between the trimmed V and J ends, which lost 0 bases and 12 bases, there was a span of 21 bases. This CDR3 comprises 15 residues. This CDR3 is CASSYSTGRSQTLYF. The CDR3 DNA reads TGTGCCAGCAGTTACTCGACAGGGAGGAGTCAGACCCTGTACTTC.

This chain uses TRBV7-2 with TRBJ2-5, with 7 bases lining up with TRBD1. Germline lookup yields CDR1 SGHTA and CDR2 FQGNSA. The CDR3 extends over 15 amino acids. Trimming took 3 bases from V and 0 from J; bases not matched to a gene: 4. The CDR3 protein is CASSLTGRYQETQYF. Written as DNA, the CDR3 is TGTGCCAGCAGCTTGACAGGGAGATACCAAGAGACCCAGTACTTC.

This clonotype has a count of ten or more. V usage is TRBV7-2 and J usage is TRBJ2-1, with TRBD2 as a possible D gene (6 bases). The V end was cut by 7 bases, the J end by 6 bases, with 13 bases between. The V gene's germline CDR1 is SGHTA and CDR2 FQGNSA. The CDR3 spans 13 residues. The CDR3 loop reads CASTRFGGNEQFF. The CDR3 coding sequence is TGTGCCAGCACCCGGTTCGGGGGCAATGAGCAGTTCTTC. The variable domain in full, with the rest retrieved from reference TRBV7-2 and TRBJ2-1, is GAGVSQSPSNKVTEKGKDVELRCDPISGHTALYWYRQSLGQGLEFLIYFQGNSAPDKSGLPSDRFSAERTGGSVSTLTIQRTQQEDSAVYLCASTRFGGNEQFFGPGTRLTVL.

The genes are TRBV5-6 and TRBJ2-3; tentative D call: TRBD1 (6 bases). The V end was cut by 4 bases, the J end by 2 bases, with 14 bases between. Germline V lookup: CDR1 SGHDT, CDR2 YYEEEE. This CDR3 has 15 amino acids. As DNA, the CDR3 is TGTGCCAGCAGCAGGCCTACAGGGTCCACAGATACGCAGTATTTT. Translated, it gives CASSRPTGSTDTQYF.

DNA for the CDR3: TGTGCCAGCAGTTTAACAGGGCTCTACACTGAAGCTTTCTTT. Protein: CASSLTGLYTEAFF. The rearrangement links TRBV27 to TRBJ1-1; perhaps TRBD1 as D (6 bases). The ends were cut back, 2 bases at V and 3 bases at J, with 10 bases in the middle. This CDR3 has 14 amino acids. CDR1 MNHEY and CDR2 SMNVEV come from the germline V gene (reference sequence).